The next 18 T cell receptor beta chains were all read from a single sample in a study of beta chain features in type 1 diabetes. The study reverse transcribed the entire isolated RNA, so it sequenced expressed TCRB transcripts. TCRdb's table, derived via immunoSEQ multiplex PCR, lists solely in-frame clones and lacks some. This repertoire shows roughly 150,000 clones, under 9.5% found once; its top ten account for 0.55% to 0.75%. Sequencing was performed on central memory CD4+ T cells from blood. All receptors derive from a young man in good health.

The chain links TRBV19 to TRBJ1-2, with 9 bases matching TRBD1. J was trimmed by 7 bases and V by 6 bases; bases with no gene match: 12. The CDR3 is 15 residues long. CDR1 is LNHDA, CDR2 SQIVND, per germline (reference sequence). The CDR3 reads CASRPQGQGFRGYTF. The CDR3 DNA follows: TGTGCCAGTAGGCCCCAAGGACAGGGGTTTCGTGGCTACACCTTC.

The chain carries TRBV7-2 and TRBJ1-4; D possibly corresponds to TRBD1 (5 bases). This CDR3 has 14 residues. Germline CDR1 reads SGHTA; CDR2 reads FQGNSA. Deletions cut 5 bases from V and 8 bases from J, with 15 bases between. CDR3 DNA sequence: TGTGCCAGCAGCCGCAACCAGGGTAAAGAAAAACTGTTTTTT. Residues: CASSRNQGKEKLFF.

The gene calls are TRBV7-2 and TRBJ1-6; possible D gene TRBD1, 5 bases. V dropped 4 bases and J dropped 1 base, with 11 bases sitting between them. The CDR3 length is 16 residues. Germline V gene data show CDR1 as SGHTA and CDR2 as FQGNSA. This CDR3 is CASSWSGNSYNSPLHF. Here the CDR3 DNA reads TGTGCCAGCAGCTGGTCAGGGAATTCCTATAATTCACCCCTCCACTTT.

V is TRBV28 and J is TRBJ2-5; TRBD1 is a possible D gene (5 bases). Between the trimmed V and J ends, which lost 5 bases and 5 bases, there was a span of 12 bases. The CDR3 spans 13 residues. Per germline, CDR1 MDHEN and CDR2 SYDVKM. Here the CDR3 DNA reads TGTGCCAGCAGTGGCCAGGGCCTCGAGACCCAGTACTTC. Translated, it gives CASSGQGLETQYF.

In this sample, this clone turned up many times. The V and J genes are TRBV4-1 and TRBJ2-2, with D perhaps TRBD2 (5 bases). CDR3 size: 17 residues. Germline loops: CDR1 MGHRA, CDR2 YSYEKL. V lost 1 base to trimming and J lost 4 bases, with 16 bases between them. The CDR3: CASSQALAPRSTGELFF. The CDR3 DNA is TGCGCCAGCAGCCAAGCCCTAGCACCGCGGTCCACCGGGGAGCTGTTTTTT.

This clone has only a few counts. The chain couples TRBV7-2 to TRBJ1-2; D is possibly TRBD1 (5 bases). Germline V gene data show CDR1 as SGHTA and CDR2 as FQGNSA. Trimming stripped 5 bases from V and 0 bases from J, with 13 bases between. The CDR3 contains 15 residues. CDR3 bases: TGTGCCAGCAGCATTAGTAGGGGCGCTAACTATGGCTACACCTTC. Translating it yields CASSISRGANYGYTF.

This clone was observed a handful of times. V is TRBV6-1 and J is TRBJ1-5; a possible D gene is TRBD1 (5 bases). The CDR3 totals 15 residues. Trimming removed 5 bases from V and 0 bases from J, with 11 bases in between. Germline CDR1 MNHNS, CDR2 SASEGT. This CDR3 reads CASSTQGYSNQPQHF. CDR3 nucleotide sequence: TGTGCCAGCAGTACCCAGGGATATAGCAATCAGCCCCAGCATTTT.

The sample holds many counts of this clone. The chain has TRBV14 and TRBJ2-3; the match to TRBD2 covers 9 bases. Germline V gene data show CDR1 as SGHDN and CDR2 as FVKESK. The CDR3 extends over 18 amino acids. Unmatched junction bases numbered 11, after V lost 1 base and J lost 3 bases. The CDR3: CASSQVPWLAGTTDTQYF. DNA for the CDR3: TGTGCCAGCAGCCAAGTCCCCTGGCTAGCGGGGACGACAGATACGCAGTATTTT.

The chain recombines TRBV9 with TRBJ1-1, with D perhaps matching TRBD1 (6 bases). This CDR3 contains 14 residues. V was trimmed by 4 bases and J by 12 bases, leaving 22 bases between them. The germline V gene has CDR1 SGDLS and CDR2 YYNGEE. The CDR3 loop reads CASSPAGAFGRTFF. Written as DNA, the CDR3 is TGTGCCAGCAGCCCAGCGGGGGCCTTTGGACGGACTTTCTTT.

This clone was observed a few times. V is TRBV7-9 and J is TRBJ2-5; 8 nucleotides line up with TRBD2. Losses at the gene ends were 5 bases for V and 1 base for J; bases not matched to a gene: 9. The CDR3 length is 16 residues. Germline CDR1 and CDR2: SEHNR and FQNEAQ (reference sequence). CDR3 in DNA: TGTGCCAGCAGCCCGAGACTAGCGACAAGCCAAGAGACCCAGTACTTC. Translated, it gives CASSPRLATSQETQYF.

The CDR3 region is CASSLATGSRTDTQYF. The CDR3 DNA sequence: TGTGCCAGCAGTTTAGCAACAGGGAGCCGCACAGATACGCAGTATTTT. The chain combines TRBV28 with TRBJ2-3, with D possibly TRBD1 on 6 matching bases. The length of the CDR3 is 16 residues. V lost 2 bases to trimming and J lost 1 base, with 13 bases between them. The V gene's germline CDR1 is MDHEN and CDR2 SYDVKM. Full variable domain (rest looked up from reference TRBV28 and TRBJ2-3): DVKVTQSSRYLVKRTGEKVFLECVQDMDHENMFWYRQDPGLGLRLIYFSYDVKMKEKGDIPEGYSVSREKKERFSLILESASTNQTSMYLCASSLATGSRTDTQYFGPGTRLTVL.

The CDR3 region is CASRHRELGDEQFF. For the CDR3, the DNA is TGTGCCAGCCGCCACAGGGAGTTGGGAGATGAGCAGTTCTTC. The rearrangement links TRBV2 to TRBJ2-1; perhaps TRBD1 as D (6 bases). Trimming removed 8 bases from V and 8 bases from J, with 19 bases in between. The CDR3 totals 14 residues. The V gene's germline CDR1 is SNHLY and CDR2 FYNNEI.

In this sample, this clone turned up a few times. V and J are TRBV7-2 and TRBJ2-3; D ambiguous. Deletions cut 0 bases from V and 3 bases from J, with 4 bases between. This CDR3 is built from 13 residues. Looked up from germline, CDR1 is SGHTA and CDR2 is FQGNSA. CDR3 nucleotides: TGTGCCAGCAGCTTAGCGTTAACAGATACGCAGTATTTT. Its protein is CASSLALTDTQYF. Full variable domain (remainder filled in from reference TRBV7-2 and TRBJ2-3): GAGVSQSPSNKVTEKGKDVELRCDPISGHTALYWYRQSLGQGLEFLIYFQGNSAPDKSGLPSDRFSAERTGGSVSTLTIQRTQQEDSAVYLCASSLALTDTQYFGPGTRLTVL.

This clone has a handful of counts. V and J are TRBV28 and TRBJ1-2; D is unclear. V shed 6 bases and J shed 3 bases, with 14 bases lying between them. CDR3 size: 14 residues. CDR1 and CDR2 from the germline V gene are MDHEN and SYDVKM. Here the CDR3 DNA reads TGTGCCAGCAGACCCCAGCGGGAGTACTATGGCTACACCTTC. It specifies CASRPQREYYGYTF.

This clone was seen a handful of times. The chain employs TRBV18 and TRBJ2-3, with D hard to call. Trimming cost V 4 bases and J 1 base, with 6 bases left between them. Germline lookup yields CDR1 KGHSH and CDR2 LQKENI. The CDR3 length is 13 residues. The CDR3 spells CASSLLRTDTQYF. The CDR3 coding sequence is TGTGCCAGCTCACTTCTCCGCACAGATACGCAGTATTTT.

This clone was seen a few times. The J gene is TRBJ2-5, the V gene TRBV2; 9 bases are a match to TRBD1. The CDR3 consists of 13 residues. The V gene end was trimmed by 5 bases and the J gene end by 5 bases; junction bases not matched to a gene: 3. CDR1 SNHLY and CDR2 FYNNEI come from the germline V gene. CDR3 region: CASSKDRGETQYF. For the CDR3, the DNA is TGTGCCAGCAGTAAGGACAGGGGCGAGACCCAGTACTTC.

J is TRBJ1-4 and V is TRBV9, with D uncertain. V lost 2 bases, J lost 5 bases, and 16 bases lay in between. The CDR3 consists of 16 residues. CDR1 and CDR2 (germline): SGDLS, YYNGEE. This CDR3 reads CASSVGGAGRNEKLFF. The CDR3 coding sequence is TGTGCCAGCAGCGTGGGAGGTGCGGGCAGAAATGAAAAACTGTTTTTT.

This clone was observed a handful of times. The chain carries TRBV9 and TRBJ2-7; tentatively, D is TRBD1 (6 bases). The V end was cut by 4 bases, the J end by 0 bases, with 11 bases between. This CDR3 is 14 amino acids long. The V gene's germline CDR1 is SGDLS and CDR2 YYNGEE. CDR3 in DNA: TGTGCCAGCAGCCCAGGACAGACCTCCTACGAGCAGTACTTC. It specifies CASSPGQTSYEQYF.